This T cell receptor beta chain was obtained from a study of monozygotic twins with cystic fibrosis. Whole-study findings and limits: Median Simpson clonality of 0.0095 suggested naive T cells predominated. Monozygotic CF twin pairs shared significantly more nucleotide-identical clonotypes than unrelated CF individuals did.

A remark on this clone: Its cognate antigen is unknown.

Clones were sequenced by immunoSEQ multiplex PCR, and TCRdb holds only the in-frame ones, with some missing. The sample holds around 9,800 clones; approximately 91% are singletons and the top ten take about 5%. Germline loops: CDR1 GTSNPN, CDR2 SVGIG (reference sequence). J was trimmed by 6 bases and V by 3 bases; bases with no gene match: 4. This CDR3 has 13 residues. The sequencing sample was made of blood. The receptor was isolated from a boy under 10 years old with cystic fibrosis. The chain recombines TRBV30 with TRBJ2-7, with 11 bases that match TRBD1. The CDR3 region is CAWSPGTGGEQYF. In DNA form, the CDR3 reads TGTGCCTGGAGCCCCGGGACAGGGGGCGAGCAGTACTTC. The complete variable domain, with remaining parts taken from reference TRBV30 and TRBJ2-7, reads SQTIHQWPATLVQPVGSPLSLECTVEGTSNPNLYWYRQAAGRGLQLLFYSVGIGQISSEVPQNLSASRPQDRQFILSSKKLLLSDSGFYLCAWSPGTGGEQYFGPGTRLTVT.